This TCR beta chain was recorded in a study of blood T cell repertoires in COVID-19. Study-wide background: From the United States, Italy and Spain came samples of acute and convalescent COVID-19. The cDNA or gDNA used as material had been derived from T cells, B-cell-depleted T cells, or PBMCs.

Assay: immunoSEQ multiplex PCR; the TCRdb copy retains only in-frame clones and omits some. The repertoire includes over 100,000 clones, approximately 80% of them detected once, and 0.7% to 1% sits in the top ten. This receptor was identified in a woman in her 70s with acute or convalescent COVID-19. The sequencing input was peripheral blood.

The CDR3 DNA sequence: TGCAGCGTCCGACGGACAGGGAACACTGAAGCTTTCTTT. Its protein is CSVRRTGNTEAFF. The chain employs TRBV29-1 and TRBJ1-1, with TRBD1 matching 7 bases. V shed 6 bases and J 1 base; nucleotides not matched to a gene: 5. The germline V gene encodes CDR1 SQVTM and CDR2 ANQGSEA. There are 13 residues in the CDR3.